These 25 T cell receptor beta chains share one sample of origin, sequenced in a study of robustness of blood B and T cell sequencing. TCR beta repertoires were quantified from mRNA rather than genomic DNA. cDNA was made with a 5' template-switch oligo adding a universal priming site. Each cDNA molecule was tagged by a 12-nucleotide random UMI. One entry per CDR3 protein, called by TCRdb with MiXCR from the PCR reads. The data hold roughly 4,000 distinct CDR3 sequences, with 45% to 60% observed a single time. The sequenced sample was peripheral blood. All receptors derive from a human donor in good health.

By its share, this clonotype is large (0.1 to 1%). The genes are TRBV6-1 and TRBJ2-3; 8 nucleotides agree with TRBD1. The CDR3 runs to 16 residues. Trimming at V came to 5 bases and at J to 3 bases, leaving 10 bases not matched to a gene. Germline CDR1 is MNHNS and CDR2 is SASEGT. This chain's CDR3 is CASSRSGGLGTDTQYF. In nucleotides, the CDR3 is TGTGCCAGCAGTCGATCAGGGGGCCTAGGAACAGATACGCAGTATTTT.

The V call is TRBV10-3, the J call TRBJ2-3, with 13 bases identical to TRBD2. This CDR3 comprises 15 residues. Germline V gene lookup returns CDR1 ENHRY and CDR2 SYGVKD. V trimming: 7 bases; J trimming: 1 base; junction bases outside the gene matches: 2. The CDR3 DNA follows: TGTGCCATCACCGGGACTAGCGGGGGCACAGATACGCAGTATTTT. This encodes CAITGTSGGTDTQYF.

Only a few counts were recorded for this clonotype. The rearrangement joins TRBV6-5 to TRBJ2-1; D tentatively fits TRBD1 or TRBD2 (5 bases each). This CDR3 has 16 residues. V was cut by 2 bases and J by 1 base, with 12 bases left in between. The germline CDR1 and CDR2 sequences are MNHEY and SVGAGI. This chain's CDR3 is CASSYGMGVSYNEQFF. The CDR3 DNA sequence: TGTGCCAGCAGTTACGGAATGGGGGTGTCCTACAATGAGCAGTTCTTC.

This clonotype was seen a few times. The chain has TRBV12-5 and TRBJ2-1; D is unresolved. CDR1 and CDR2 (germline): LGHNT, FRNRAP. Between the trimmed V and J ends, which lost 4 bases and 8 bases, there was a span of 12 bases. The CDR3 is made up of 13 amino acids. The CDR3 here is CASGSVGVHEQFF. The CDR3 nucleotides are TGTGCTAGTGGTTCAGTTGGGGTCCATGAGCAGTTCTTC.

V and J are TRBV20-1 and TRBJ1-2, with 9 positions matching TRBD1. Trimming took 5 bases from V and 8 from J; bases not matched to a gene: 12. The CDR3 contains 14 residues. CDR1 and CDR2 (germline): DFQATT, SNEGSKA (reference sequence). CDR3 amino acids: CSAFRDRDSLGYTF. The CDR3 DNA follows: TGCAGTGCTTTCCGGGACAGGGACTCGTTGGGCTACACCTTC.

CDR3 protein: CASSPGNTEAFF. The CDR3 DNA reads TGTGCCAGCAGCCCAGGGAACACTGAAGCTTTCTTT. The chain couples TRBV6-5 to TRBJ1-1; D unresolved. In germline, CDR1 is MNHEY, CDR2 SVGAGI. V was shortened by 6 bases and J by 1 base, with 6 bases between the two germline ends. CDR3 length equals 12 residues.

This clonotype was picked up a small number of times. The rearrangement links TRBV29-1 to TRBJ2-7; the D call may be TRBD1 or TRBD2 (5 bases each). Germline V gene sequence: CDR1 SQVTM, CDR2 ANQGSEA. V lost 2 bases, J lost 0 bases, and 11 bases lay in between. The CDR3 spans 14 residues. CDR3 amino acids: CSVETPGPSYEQYF. Here the CDR3 DNA reads TGCAGCGTTGAAACCCCGGGGCCCTCCTACGAGCAGTACTTC.

The rearrangement joins TRBV19 to TRBJ2-3; TRBD1 is a possible D gene (5 bases). The CDR3 has 13 amino acids. Trimming took 3 bases from V and 3 from J, leaving 7 bases between them. Germline V lookup: CDR1 LNHDA, CDR2 SQIVND (reference sequence). Here the CDR3 DNA reads TGTGCCAGTAGTATTCAGGGTACAGATACGCAGTATTTT. This gives the protein CASSIQGTDTQYF.

In this sample, this clonotype turned up a few times. The CDR3 DNA reads TGTGCCAGCAGTCAATCTGGGGCCAACGTCCTGACTTTC. It is translated as CASSQSGANVLTF. V and J are TRBV7-3 and TRBJ2-6; D is ambiguous. CDR3 length equals 13 residues. V gave up 6 bases and J gave up 1 base, with 4 bases separating them. CDR1 is SGHTA and CDR2 is FQGTGA in the germline V gene.

The chain couples TRBV2 to TRBJ1-5, with 9 bases fitting TRBD1. J gave up 2 bases and V 1 base, and 0 bases lay outside the gene matches. Germline assignment: CDR1 SNHLY and CDR2 FYNNEI. The CDR3 sequence is 15 residues long. The DNA of the CDR3 is TGTGCCAGCAGTGAAGGACAGGGGGGCAATCAGCCCCAGCATTTT. It encodes CASSEGQGGNQPQHF.

V gene TRBV6-1 combines with J gene TRBJ1-5; D gene ambiguous. CDR3 size: 13 residues. Trimming shortened V by 6 bases and J by 0 bases, and 6 bases separated the two germline ends. Per the germline V gene, CDR1 is MNHNS and CDR2 is SASEGT. This CDR3 reads CASSTRSNQPQHF. CDR3 nucleotides: TGTGCCAGCAGCACCCGTAGCAATCAGCCCCAGCATTTT.

The chain is built from TRBV6-1 and TRBJ1-1; a weak D match, TRBD1 (6 bases). Between the trimmed V and J ends, which lost 7 bases and 1 base, there was a span of 13 bases. The germline V gene has CDR1 MNHNS and CDR2 SASEGT. CDR3 length: 14 residues. Written as DNA, the CDR3 is TGTGCCAGCACTCTTACGGACAGGAACACTGAAGCTTTCTTT. It is translated as CASTLTDRNTEAFF.

This clonotype is termed medium-sized (0.01 to 0.1%). The J gene is TRBJ2-1, the V gene TRBV7-7; D gene uncertain. Germline loops: CDR1 SSHAT, CDR2 FNYEAQ (reference sequence). V was clipped by 5 bases and J by 6 bases, with 17 bases between them. The CDR3 runs to 15 residues. The CDR3 DNA sequence: TGTGCCAGCAGCCTAGATCCGACTGCTACCAATGAGCAGTTCTTC. Amino acids: CASSLDPTATNEQFF.

This clonotype was detected a few times. This chain joins TRBV24-1 and TRBJ2-1; 13 bases fit TRBD2. Germline V CDR1 and CDR2: KGHDR, SFDVKD. This CDR3 has 15 amino acids. V lost 6 bases, J lost 3 bases, and 1 base stayed unmatched. The CDR3: CATSTSGGVYNEQFF. CDR3 bases: TGTGCCACCAGTACTAGCGGGGGGGTCTACAATGAGCAGTTCTTC.

The gene calls are TRBV5-5 and TRBJ2-7, with D tentatively TRBD1 (8 bases). This CDR3 comprises 15 residues. The ends were cut back, 3 bases at V and 5 bases at J, with 18 bases in the middle. Looked up from germline, CDR1 is SGHKS and CDR2 is YYEKEE (reference sequence). Written as DNA, the CDR3 is TGTGCCAGCAGCTACGACCGAACAGGGGGGGACGAGCAGTACTTC. Translating it yields CASSYDRTGGDEQYF.

The V call is TRBV30, the J call TRBJ1-2; possibly TRBD1 for D (5 bases). This CDR3 comprises 15 residues. The V and J ends lost 0 bases and 2 bases respectively, with 13 bases between them. Germline V gives CDR1 GTSNPN, CDR2 SVGIG (reference sequence). As DNA, the CDR3 is TGTGCCTGGAGTGTAGGGCCAGGGATGAACTATGGCTACACCTTC. Translation: CAWSVGPGMNYGYTF.

The J gene is TRBJ2-7, the V gene TRBV7-9, with a possible D match to TRBD2 (5 bases). V was pared by 3 bases and J by 0 bases, with 9 bases between. This CDR3 contains 14 residues. Germline CDR1 reads SEHNR; CDR2 reads FQNEAQ (reference sequence). CDR3 residues: CASSLDGSSYEQYF. The CDR3 nucleotides are TGTGCCAGCAGCTTGGATGGGAGCTCCTACGAGCAGTACTTC.

This clonotype came up once. The CDR3 region has the DNA TGCGCCAGCAGCCCCCGGTACACCGGGGAGCTGTTTTTT. It translates to CASSPRYTGELFF. This sequence joins TRBV5-1 and TRBJ2-2, with D hard to call. The germline CDR1 and CDR2 sequences are SGHRS and YFSETQ. V was shortened by 4 bases and J by 3 bases, with 7 bases between the two germline ends. CDR3 length equals 13 residues.

This clonotype came up a few times. The CDR3 protein is CASSIPGLGRDTQYF. DNA of the CDR3: TGTGCCAGCAGCATTCCGGGACTAGGGCGGGATACGCAGTATTTT. The chain combines TRBV5-5 with TRBJ2-3, with TRBD2 matching over 8 bases. Germline CDR1 SGHKS, CDR2 YYEKEE (reference sequence). The CDR3 length is 15 residues. V was pared by 4 bases and J by 6 bases, with 10 bases of the junction left unmatched.

The rearrangement uses TRBV10-1 and TRBJ1-4, with D unclear. The CDR3 consists of 10 residues. CDR1 and CDR2 from the germline V gene are WNHNN and SYGVQD (reference sequence). V lost 6 bases and J lost 8, with 4 bases in between. The CDR3 DNA reads as TGCGCCAGCAGAAGGGAAAAACTGTTTTTT. Translating gives CASRREKLFF.

This clonotype occurred a few times. This chain uses TRBV5-1 with TRBJ2-1; 11 bases are a match to TRBD2. The V segment lost 4 bases and the J segment 6 bases; nucleotides outside the gene matches: 9. The CDR3 runs 16 residues. From germline, CDR1 is SGHRS and CDR2 YFSETQ. CDR3 sequence: CASSVLAGGQLNEQFF. The CDR3 DNA reads as TGCGCCAGCAGCGTCCTAGCGGGGGGCCAGCTCAATGAGCAGTTCTTC.

In regard to this clonotype: Mismatch with germline at one junction end may stem from a read error. The CDR3 coding sequence is TGCGCCAGTAGCTTGAGGTTGAGGAGTGAGCAGTTCTTC. It encodes CASSLRLRSEQFF. J is TRBJ2-1 and V is TRBV5-1; D remains ambiguous. The CDR3 has 13 amino acids. Germline lookup yields CDR1 SGHRS and CDR2 YFSETQ.

Regarding this clonotype: Relative to the germline gene, one junction end is altered; a read error may explain this. The chain carries TRBV18 and TRBJ2-7; D uncertain. In germline, CDR1 is KGHSH, CDR2 LQKENI. The CDR3 is 12 residues long. Here the CDR3 DNA reads TGTGTCAGCTCAAATACCCTCTACGAGCAGTACTTC. This sequence encodes CVSSNTLYEQYF.

The chain couples TRBV10-1 to TRBJ1-1, with unresolved D. The length of the CDR3 is 13 residues. V gave up 6 bases and J gave up 0 bases, with 8 bases separating them. CDR1 is WNHNN, CDR2 SYGVQD, per germline (reference sequence). The CDR3 spells CASSGDMNTEAFF. CDR3 bases: TGCGCCAGCAGCGGAGACATGAACACTGAAGCTTTCTTT.

This chain uses TRBV10-1 with TRBJ2-2; TRBD2 agrees at 7 bases. The germline gives CDR1 WNHNN, CDR2 SYGVQD (reference sequence). V lost 5 bases and J lost 0; bases outside the gene matches: 0. The CDR3 loop spans 14 amino acids. Written as DNA, the CDR3 is TGCGCCAGCAGTAGCGGGGCGAACACCGGGGAGCTGTTTTTT. Protein sequence: CASSSGANTGELFF.